This entry features one T cell receptor (beta chain) sequence. What it binds is not known. The length of the CDR3 is 15 residues. Per germline, CDR1 MNHEY and CDR2 SVGAGI. Losses at the gene ends were 6 bases for V and 3 bases for J; bases not matched to a gene: 8. Individually, TCR cDNA molecules were each labelled with a unique molecular identifier. MiXCR was run by TCRdb on the 5' RACE reads, yielding one entry per CDR3 protein. The table records about 94,000 distinct CDR3 sequences, 15% to 20% of them present only once. The data stem from a study of spatial heterogeneity in lung cancer. Study as a whole: Where present, follow-up PBMC were sequenced a median of roughly two years after resection.

Study-level results: Whereas they appeared in blood less at follow-up, ubiquitous expanded tumor TCRs appeared there more at resection.

Time point given: blood at routine non-recurrence follow-up after resection. In each case, whole RNA from tumor, nontumor lung or frozen PBMC was sequenced unsorted. The sequence derives from a male donor with early-stage non-small cell lung cancer. The source material was PBMCs, sampled at follow-up. V gene TRBV6-5 combines with J gene TRBJ1-5, with 7 positions matching TRBD1. In DNA, the CDR3 is TGTGCCAGCAGAACAGGGGCCGGTTCCAATCAGCCCCAGCATTTT. It is translated as CASRTGAGSNQPQHF.